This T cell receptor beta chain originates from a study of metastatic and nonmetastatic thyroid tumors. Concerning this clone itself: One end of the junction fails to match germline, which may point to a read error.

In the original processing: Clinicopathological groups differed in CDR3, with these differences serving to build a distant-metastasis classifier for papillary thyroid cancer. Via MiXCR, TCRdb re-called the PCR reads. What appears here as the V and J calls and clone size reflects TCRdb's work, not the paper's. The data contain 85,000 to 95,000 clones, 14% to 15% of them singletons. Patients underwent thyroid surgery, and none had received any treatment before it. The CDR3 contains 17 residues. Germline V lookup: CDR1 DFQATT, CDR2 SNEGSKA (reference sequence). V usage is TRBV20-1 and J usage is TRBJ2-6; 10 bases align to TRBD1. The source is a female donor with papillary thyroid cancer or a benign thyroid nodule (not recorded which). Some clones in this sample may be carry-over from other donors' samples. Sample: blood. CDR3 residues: CSARGRDRGSGSNVLTF. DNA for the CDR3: TGCAGTGCTAGAGGCCGGGACAGGGGTTCTGGGTCCAACGTCCTGACTTTC.